This TCR beta chain was retrieved from a study of T cells after yellow fever vaccination. CDR3 length equals 15 residues. Per germline, CDR1 SEHNR and CDR2 FQNEAQ (reference sequence). V lost 6 bases to trimming and J lost 6 bases; unmatched junction nucleotides: 7. 5'RACE template switching generated TCR cDNA, adding a universal primer site and UMIs. One entry per CDR3 protein, called by TCRdb with MiXCR from the 5' RACE reads. The sample holds around 110,000 distinct CDR3 sequences; 8.4% are singletons and the top ten take 25%. This clonotype has a count of ten or more. This rearrangement joins TRBV7-9 to TRBJ2-1; 11 positions agree with TRBD2. The sequences come from CD8+ T cells sorted from PBMCs, collected 45 days after the yellow fever booster vaccination. This clonotype was obtained from a man younger than 45 who received the YFV17D yellow fever vaccine. This CDR3 is CASRTGLADSNEQFF. The CDR3 DNA reads as TGTGCCAGCAGGACGGGACTAGCGGACTCCAATGAGCAGTTCTTC.